The 29 T cell receptor beta chains below all came from one sample that was sequenced in a study of blood T cell repertoires in COVID-19. The repertoire was sequenced with immunoSEQ multiplex PCR; TCRdb's copy has only in-frame clones and lacks some. This table holds about 350,000 clones, approximately 89% found once. Source material: peripheral blood. All receptors derive from a woman aged 60 to 75 with COVID-19, enrolled during active disease.

This clone showed up just once. The CDR3 is CASSGPGLAARNEQFF. As DNA, the CDR3 is TGTGCCAGCAGTGGACCGGGACTAGCGGCTCGCAATGAGCAGTTCTTC. The rearrangement links TRBV6-1 to TRBJ2-1; TRBD2 agrees at 11 bases. The CDR3 covers 16 residues. V lost 4 bases to trimming and J lost 6 bases; unmatched junction nucleotides: 8. Germline CDR1 MNHNS, CDR2 SASEGT.

The chain is built from TRBV11-2 and TRBJ1-4; D call uncertain. The length of the CDR3 is 16 residues. The V gene's germline CDR1 is SGHAT and CDR2 FQNNGV. Trimming removed 3 bases at V and 4 bases at J, with 15 bases between. This CDR3 reads CASSLAPGSRNEKLFF. Written as DNA, the CDR3 is TGTGCCAGCAGCTTGGCCCCAGGTTCCCGTAATGAAAAACTGTTTTTT.

CDR3 bases: TGTGCCAGCAGTGTCCCGGGGGGCGATGGCTACACCTTC. Translated: CASSVPGGDGYTF. The V call is TRBV25-1, the J call TRBJ1-2; tentatively, D is TRBD1 (6 bases). The CDR3 is 13 amino acids. Germline lookup yields CDR1 MGHDK and CDR2 SYGVNS. Trimming stripped 4 bases from V and 6 bases from J, with 12 bases between.

The genes are TRBV6-5 and TRBJ2-4, with 9 nucleotides matching TRBD1. The CDR3 spans 12 residues. Germline-derived CDR1 and CDR2 are MNHEY and SVGAGI. V lost 6 bases and J lost 6; bases outside the gene matches: 0. The CDR3 sequence is CASRQGANIQYF. Here the CDR3 DNA reads TGTGCCAGCAGACAGGGGGCAAACATTCAGTACTTC.

V and J are TRBV28 and TRBJ2-7, with 11 nucleotides matching TRBD2. The V segment lost 9 bases and the J segment 2 bases; nucleotides outside the gene matches: 9. Per the germline V gene, CDR1 is MDHEN and CDR2 is SYDVKM. The CDR3 loop spans 15 amino acids. The CDR3 is CASGGRTSGPYEQYF. CDR3 coding DNA: TGTGCCAGTGGAGGTAGGACTAGCGGGCCCTACGAGCAGTACTTC.

The V call is TRBV5-1, the J call TRBJ1-1; D remains ambiguous. Germline CDR1 is SGHRS and CDR2 is YFSETQ. Between the trimmed V and J ends, which lost 2 bases and 0 bases, there was a span of 14 bases. This CDR3 has 16 residues. CDR3 nucleotides: TGCGCCAGCAGCTTTCTCTGGTCGGAGATGAACACTGAAGCTTTCTTT. Amino acids: CASSFLWSEMNTEAFF.

V and J are TRBV5-4 and TRBJ2-3; a weak D match, TRBD1 (6 bases). The CDR3 consists of 16 residues. Between the trimmed V and J ends, which lost 4 bases and 0 bases, there was a span of 15 bases. Germline CDR1 and CDR2: SGHNT and YYREEE (reference sequence). This chain's CDR3 is CASSPTGFSSTDTQYF. CDR3 bases: TGTGCCAGCAGCCCTACAGGGTTCTCTAGCACAGATACGCAGTATTTT. Filled out from reference TRBV5-4 and TRBJ2-3, the complete variable domain reads ETGVTQSPTHLIKTRGQQVTLRCSSQSGHNTVSWYQQALGQGPQFIFQYYREEENGRGNFPPRFSGLQFPNYSSELNVNALELDDSALYLCASSPTGFSSTDTQYFGPGTRLTVL.

Written as DNA, the CDR3 is TGTGCCAGCAGCTCACGGGACAGAATCGATGGAAACACCATATATTTT. Protein: CASSSRDRIDGNTIYF. The chain links TRBV11-1 to TRBJ1-3; the match to TRBD1 covers 7 bases. Trimming at V came to 4 bases and at J to 3 bases, leaving 9 bases not matched to a gene. CDR1 and CDR2 from the germline V gene are SGHAT and FQDESV (reference sequence). The CDR3 is 16 residues long.

The chain has TRBV4-1 and TRBJ2-1, with TRBD1 identical over 7 bases. The germline V gene has CDR1 MGHRA and CDR2 YSYEKL. There are 16 residues in the CDR3. The ends lost 3 bases at V and 2 bases at J; junction bases unmatched: 7. CDR3 DNA sequence: TGCGCCAGCAGCCAGGCCACAGGGGCGGCCTACAATGAGCAGTTCTTC. Translating it yields CASSQATGAAYNEQFF.

The gene calls are TRBV7-2 and TRBJ2-1; TRBD2 aligns across 7 bases. J lost 0 bases, V lost 11 bases, and 4 bases had no gene match. The germline CDR1 and CDR2 sequences are SGHTA and FQGNSA. This CDR3 contains 13 residues. CDR3 amino acids: CAGGGRSYNEQFF. In DNA form, the CDR3 reads TGTGCCGGCGGGGGTCGCTCCTACAATGAGCAGTTCTTC.

The chain employs TRBV28 and TRBJ1-6; D may be TRBD1 (6 bases). V lost 1 base and J 6 bases, leaving 13 bases between the germline ends. Germline V gene lookup returns CDR1 MDHEN and CDR2 SYDVKM. The CDR3 sequence is 16 residues long. The CDR3 DNA reads as TGTGCCAGCAGTTTATTTATGGGGGGGCGTAATTCACCCCTCCACTTT. Amino acids: CASSLFMGGRNSPLHF. Together with reference TRBV28 and TRBJ1-6, the CDR3 gives the full variable domain: DVKVTQSSRYLVKRTGEKVFLECVQDMDHENMFWYRQDPGLGLRLIYFSYDVKMKEKGDIPEGYSVSREKKERFSLILESASTNQTSMYLCASSLFMGGRNSPLHFGNGTRLTVT.

The chain links TRBV3-1 (or the pseudogene TRBV3-2) to TRBJ1-1; the D is unclear. The CDR3 consists of 13 residues. Germline V gene data show CDR1 as LGHDT and CDR2 as YNNKEL (reference sequence). V shed 6 bases and J shed 10 bases, with 18 bases lying between them. The chain's CDR3 is CASSPREGLGAFF. In nucleotides, the CDR3 is TGTGCCAGCAGTCCCCGGGAGGGCTTGGGAGCTTTCTTT.

This clone showed up just once. The gene calls are TRBV10-2 and TRBJ1-5; TRBD1 matches at 9 bases. With 6 bases clipped from V and 7 bases from J, the junction kept 7 bases outside the gene matches. The CDR3 runs to 14 residues. Germline CDR1 reads WSHSY; CDR2 reads SAAADI. In nucleotides, the CDR3 is TGCGCCAGCAGCCGGACAGGGGAAAGCCAGCCCCAGCATTTT. This gives the protein CASSRTGESQPQHF.

The chain combines TRBV9 with TRBJ2-7; 7 bases are a match to TRBD2. V lost 0 bases to trimming and J lost 5 bases; unmatched junction nucleotides: 8. The CDR3 consists of 15 residues. Germline-derived CDR1 and CDR2 are SGDLS and YYNGEE. Here the CDR3 reads CASSVDLGGGNEQYF. DNA for the CDR3: TGTGCCAGCAGCGTAGACCTTGGGGGAGGGAACGAGCAGTACTTC.

The chain employs TRBV14 and TRBJ2-7; D might be TRBD2 (7 bases). Germline V gene data show CDR1 as SGHDN and CDR2 as FVKESK. Trimming cost V 1 base and J 3 bases, with 16 bases left between them. The CDR3 length is 16 residues. The CDR3 protein is CASSQVESGGLYEQYF. CDR3 DNA sequence: TGTGCCAGCAGCCAAGTAGAGTCGGGGGGCCTCTACGAGCAGTACTTC. Variable domain in full (rest from reference TRBV14 and TRBJ2-7): EAGVTQFPSHSVIEKGQTVTLRCDPISGHDNLYWYRRVMGKEIKFLLHFVKESKQDESGMPNNRFLAERTGGTYSTLKVQPAELEDSGVYFCASSQVESGGLYEQYFGPGTRLTVT.

This clone occurred once. The chain carries TRBV3-1 (or the pseudogene TRBV3-2) and TRBJ1-2; unclear D gene. Per the germline V gene, CDR1 is LGHDT and CDR2 is YNNKEL (reference sequence). V dropped 1 base and J dropped 4 bases, with 16 bases sitting between them. This CDR3 region has 16 residues. The CDR3 DNA is TGTGCCAGCAGCCAAGGTGGGTCCAGGATGGGCTATGGCTACACCTTC. Protein sequence: CASSQGGSRMGYGYTF.

This chain links TRBV9 with TRBJ2-1; D is perhaps TRBD2 (7 bases). The length of the CDR3 is 17 residues. The V end lost 4 bases, the J end lost 8 bases, and 25 bases lay between the germline ends. The germline gives CDR1 SGDLS, CDR2 YYNGEE. This chain's CDR3 is CASSHPLRGLKVDEQFF. The CDR3 nucleotides are TGTGCCAGCAGCCACCCCTTGCGGGGGCTAAAAGTCGATGAGCAGTTCTTC. Together with reference TRBV9 and TRBJ2-1, the CDR3 gives the full variable domain: DSGVTQTPKHLITATGQRVTLRCSPRSGDLSVYWYQQSLDQGLQFLIQYYNGEERAKGNILERFSAQQFPDLHSELNLSSLELGDSALYFCASSHPLRGLKVDEQFFGPGTRLTVL.

The V gene is TRBV10-3, the J gene TRBJ1-5; 7 bases align to TRBD1. Germline CDR1 reads ENHRY; CDR2 reads SYGVKD. J gave up 7 bases and V 8 bases, and 8 bases lay outside the gene matches. The CDR3 runs to 13 residues. The chain's CDR3 is CAISGHRGQPQHF. In nucleotides, the CDR3 is TGTGCCATCTCGGGGCACAGGGGCCAGCCCCAGCATTTT.

The chain uses TRBV19 and TRBJ1-1; the D gene is possibly TRBD1 (6 bases). V was shortened by 5 bases and J by 2 bases, with 18 bases between the two germline ends. The CDR3 is 16 residues long. Germline CDR1 reads LNHDA; CDR2 reads SQIVND (reference sequence). The DNA for the CDR3 is TGTGCCAGTAGTTCCCTTAACCAGGGGCCTAACACTGAAGCTTTCTTT. Translation gives CASSSLNQGPNTEAFF.

The chain recombines TRBV2 with TRBJ2-2; D gene ambiguous. Germline lookup yields CDR1 SNHLY and CDR2 FYNNEI. The CDR3 consists of 14 residues. Trimming stripped 10 bases from V and 0 bases from J, with 12 bases between. In DNA, the CDR3 is TGTGCCACCGAAGGCGGTTCGAACACCGGGGAGCTGTTTTTT. Protein: CATEGGSNTGELFF.

The chain carries TRBV29-1 and TRBJ2-5; perhaps TRBD2 as D (6 bases). Germline CDR1 reads SQVTM; CDR2 reads ANQGSEA. This CDR3 has 12 amino acids. V was clipped by 7 bases and J by 2 bases, with 11 bases between them. CDR3 sequence (DNA): TGCAGCGCCAAGACTAGACAAGAGACCCAGTACTTC. This translates into CSAKTRQETQYF.

V usage is TRBV6-5 and J usage is TRBJ2-3, with a possible D match to TRBD1 (5 bases). This CDR3 region has 12 residues. Germline V gene data show CDR1 as MNHEY and CDR2 as SVGAGI. Trimming stripped 6 bases from V and 8 bases from J, with 12 bases between. The DNA for the CDR3 is TGTGCCAGCAGCTCCTCAGGGCGTACGCAGTATTTT. This gives the protein CASSSSGRTQYF.

The chain recombines TRBV30 with TRBJ2-6; 8 positions agree with TRBD1. J was trimmed by 3 bases and V by 0 bases; bases with no gene match: 4. The CDR3 is made up of 16 amino acids. From germline, CDR1 is GTSNPN and CDR2 SVGIG (reference sequence). The CDR3 region has the DNA TGTGCCTGGAGTGTCAGGGGGCGCCTTGGGGCCAACGTCCTGACTTTC. Translation: CAWSVRGRLGANVLTF.

This sequence joins TRBV7-9 and TRBJ1-6, with a possible D match to TRBD1 (5 bases). Germline V gene sequence: CDR1 SEHNR, CDR2 FQNEAQ (reference sequence). The V and J ends lost 5 bases and 9 bases respectively, with 17 bases between them. This CDR3 region has 15 residues. The CDR3 loop is CASSTRTGGGSPLHF. The CDR3 nucleotides read TGTGCCAGCAGCACCCGGACCGGGGGTGGTTCACCCCTCCACTTT.

The chain links TRBV5-4 to TRBJ2-1; D perhaps matches TRBD1 (6 bases). The CDR3 has 12 residues. Between the trimmed V and J ends, which lost 5 bases and 10 bases, there was a span of 13 bases. CDR1 and CDR2 (germline): SGHNT, YYREEE (reference sequence). CDR3 coding DNA: TGTGCCAGCAGTCCCGGGACAAGGGAGCAGTTCTTC. Protein sequence: CASSPGTREQFF.

This chain joins TRBV19 and TRBJ2-7; D is unresolved. V dropped 3 bases and J dropped 0 bases, with 9 bases sitting between them. CDR1 is LNHDA and CDR2 is SQIVND in the germline V gene (reference sequence). CDR3 size: 14 residues. The CDR3 spells CASSMSAGSYEQYF. DNA for the CDR3: TGTGCCAGTAGTATGAGTGCAGGCTCCTACGAGCAGTACTTC. Using reference TRBV19 and TRBJ2-7 for the parts outside the CDR3, the full variable domain is DGGITQSPKYLFRKEGQNVTLSCEQNLNHDAMYWYRQDPGQGLRLIYYSQIVNDFQKGDIAEGYSVSREKKESFPLTVTSAQKNPTAFYLCASSMSAGSYEQYFGPGTRLTVT.

This chain connects TRBV11-2 to TRBJ1-1, with D unresolved. The CDR3 runs to 16 residues. Germline-derived CDR1 and CDR2 are SGHAT and FQNNGV. V was shortened by 3 bases and J by 9 bases, with 23 bases between the two germline ends. CDR3 loop: CASSFSSLRPWAQAFF. DNA for the CDR3: TGTGCCAGCAGCTTTTCATCCCTCCGACCCTGGGCGCAAGCTTTCTTT. Combining the CDR3 with reference TRBV11-2 and TRBJ1-1 gives the whole variable domain EAGVAQSPRYKIIEKRQSVAFWCNPISGHATLYWYQQILGQGPKLLIQFQNNGVVDDSQLPKDRFSAERLKGVDSTLKIQPAKLEDSAVYLCASSFSSLRPWAQAFFGQGTRLTVV.

This clone has more than one count but fewer than ten. V is TRBV25-1 and J is TRBJ1-2, with a possible D match to TRBD1 (5 bases). V was pared by 6 bases and J by 4 bases, with 15 bases between. This CDR3 is built from 14 residues. Germline loops: CDR1 MGHDK, CDR2 SYGVNS. The CDR3 coding sequence is TGTGCCAGCAGAGGAGCCGGGACTGGCTATGGCTACACCTTC. It translates to CASRGAGTGYGYTF.

This rearrangement joins TRBV9 to TRBJ2-1; 9 bases align to TRBD1. There are 16 residues in the CDR3. CDR1 and CDR2 from the germline V gene are SGDLS and YYNGEE. The ends lost 3 bases at V and 1 base at J; junction bases unmatched: 5. In DNA form, the CDR3 reads TGTGCCAGCAGCGAATCCGGGACAGGGTCCTACAATGAGCAGTTCTTC. Translated, it gives CASSESGTGSYNEQFF.